Each of the 8 T cell receptor beta chains below was sequenced from the same sample in a study of blood T cells in healthy people across ages. Primers used in a second PCR of about 6 to 11 cycles were a sample-barcoded 5' primer and a J-beta primer mix. In TCRdb, the 5' RACE reads were re-called with MiXCR into one record per CDR3 protein. This sample has about 400,000 distinct CDR3 sequences, with more than 45% found just once. The sequencing input was blood. Source of these receptors: a man between 60 and 75 years old in good health.

This clonotype has ten or more counts. The V and J genes are TRBV4-2 and TRBJ2-3; D remains ambiguous. V shed 1 base and J shed 6 bases, with 11 bases lying between them. Looked up from germline, CDR1 is LGHNA and CDR2 is YNFKEQ. The CDR3 consists of 14 residues. DNA of the CDR3: TGTGCCAGCAGCCAAGGCACGAACGGGGATACGCAGTATTTT. Translating it yields CASSQGTNGDTQYF.

In its sample, this clonotype was seen a few times. This chain uses TRBV5-1 with TRBJ2-6; 13 bases map to TRBD2. The CDR3 loop spans 20 amino acids. Per the germline V gene, CDR1 is SGHRS and CDR2 is YFSETQ. V trimming: 3 bases; J trimming: 3 bases; junction bases outside the gene matches: 12. CDR3 DNA: TGCGCCAGCAGCTCTGGGACTAGCGGGAACCCTCGGCGTGGGGCCAACGTCCTGACTTTC. It codes for CASSSGTSGNPRRGANVLTF.

As to this clonotype: One end of the junction varies from germline; a read error may be responsible. The chain links TRBV5-1 to TRBJ2-1, with 8 bases aligning to TRBD1. Germline V gene sequence: CDR1 SGHRS, CDR2 YFSETQ. CDR3 length equals 16 residues. Written as DNA, the CDR3 is TGCGCCAGCAGCCCGGGACAGGCGAGCTCCTACAATGAGCGGTACTTC. Translation gives CASSPGQASSYNERYF.

CDR3 residues: CSARDFGSGRGDTQYF. The CDR3 bases are TGCAGTGCTAGAGATTTCGGTAGCGGGAGAGGTGATACGCAGTATTTT. This chain joins TRBV20-1 and TRBJ2-3, with TRBD2 matching 9 bases. With 0 bases clipped from V and 6 bases from J, the junction kept 10 bases outside the gene matches. Germline V gives CDR1 DFQATT, CDR2 SNEGSKA (reference sequence). The CDR3 runs to 16 residues.

The genes are TRBV12-3 or TRBV12-4 and TRBJ2-5; the match to TRBD1 covers 7 bases. The J call is doubtful: the DNA matches TRBJ2-7 better. The CDR3 is 14 residues long. In nucleotides, the CDR3 is TGTGCCAGCTCCCATCCGGGACAGAGGAACGAGCAGTACTTC. Encoded protein: CASSHPGQRNEQYF.

The CDR3 DNA reads as TGCGCCAGCAGCCCCCAGGGGCTTCCCTACGAGCAGTACTTC. It encodes CASSPQGLPYEQYF. The rearrangement joins TRBV4-1 to TRBJ2-7, with D perhaps matching TRBD1 (6 bases). V shed 4 bases and J shed 2 bases, with 12 bases lying between them. CDR1 is MGHRA, CDR2 YSYEKL, per germline. This CDR3 has 14 amino acids.

The rearrangement links TRBV20-1 to TRBJ2-1, with D perhaps TRBD1 or TRBD2 (5 bases each). The CDR3 totals 16 residues. Germline V gene data show CDR1 as DFQATT and CDR2 as SNEGSKA (reference sequence). Trimming pared 6 bases from V and 0 bases from J, leaving 18 bases between. CDR3 protein: CSAIPSAGSSYNEQFF. The CDR3 nucleotides read TGCAGTGCGATACCCAGTGCAGGGAGCTCCTACAATGAGCAGTTCTTC.

Only a few counts were recorded for this clonotype. The chain is built from TRBV7-2 and TRBJ2-3; D is perhaps TRBD2 (7 bases). CDR1 is SGHTA and CDR2 is FQGNSA in the germline V gene. V was pared by 1 base and J by 0 bases, with 11 bases between. There are 16 residues in the CDR3. DNA of the CDR3: TGTGCCAGCAGCTTAGTGGCGGGGGCTAGCACAGATACGCAGTATTTT. This sequence encodes CASSLVAGASTDTQYF.